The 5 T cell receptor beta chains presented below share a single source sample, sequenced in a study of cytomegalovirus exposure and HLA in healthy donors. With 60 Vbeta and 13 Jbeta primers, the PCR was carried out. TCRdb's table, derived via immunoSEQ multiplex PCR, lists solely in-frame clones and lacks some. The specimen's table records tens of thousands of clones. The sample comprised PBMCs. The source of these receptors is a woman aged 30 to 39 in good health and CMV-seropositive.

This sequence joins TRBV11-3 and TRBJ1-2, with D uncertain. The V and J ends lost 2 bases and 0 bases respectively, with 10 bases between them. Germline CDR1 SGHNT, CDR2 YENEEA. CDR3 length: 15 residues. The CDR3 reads CASSLLGEPNYGYTF. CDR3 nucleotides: TGTGCCAGCAGCTTACTCGGGGAGCCTAACTATGGCTACACCTTC.

Here the CDR3 DNA reads TGTGCCAGCAGTGGGGAAGACAGGTTGAGCAATCAGCCCCAGCATTTT. This gives the protein CASSGEDRLSNQPQHF. The chain couples TRBV28 to TRBJ1-5; D may be TRBD1 (6 bases). The CDR3 runs to 16 residues. Germline values: CDR1 MDHEN, CDR2 SYDVKM. Trimming shortened V by 5 bases and J by 1 base, and 15 bases separated the two germline ends. The variable domain in full, completed from reference TRBV28 and TRBJ1-5, reads DVKVTQSSRYLVKRTGEKVFLECVQDMDHENMFWYRQDPGLGLRLIYFSYDVKMKEKGDIPEGYSVSREKKERFSLILESASTNQTSMYLCASSGEDRLSNQPQHFGDGTRLSIL.

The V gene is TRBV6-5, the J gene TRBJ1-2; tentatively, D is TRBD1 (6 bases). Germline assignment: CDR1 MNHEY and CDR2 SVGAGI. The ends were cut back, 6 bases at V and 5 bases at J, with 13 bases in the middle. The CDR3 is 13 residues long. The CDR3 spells CASSWDNGYGYTF. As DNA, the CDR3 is TGTGCCAGCAGCTGGGACAATGGTTATGGCTACACCTTC.

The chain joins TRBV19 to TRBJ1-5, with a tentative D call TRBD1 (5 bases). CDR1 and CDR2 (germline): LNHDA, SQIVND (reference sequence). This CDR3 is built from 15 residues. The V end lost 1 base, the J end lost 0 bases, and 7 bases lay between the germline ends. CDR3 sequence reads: CASSIAGLSNQPQHF. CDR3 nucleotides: TGTGCCAGTAGTATAGCAGGGCTTAGCAATCAGCCCCAGCATTTT.

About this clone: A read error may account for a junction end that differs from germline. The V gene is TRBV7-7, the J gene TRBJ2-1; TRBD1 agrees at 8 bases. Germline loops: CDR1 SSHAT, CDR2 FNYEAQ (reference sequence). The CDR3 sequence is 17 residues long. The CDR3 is CASSLVSGDRPPQEQFF. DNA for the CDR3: TGTGCTAGCAGCTTAGTGAGTGGGGACAGGCCACCGCAAGAGCAGTTCTTC.